Below are 6 T cell receptor beta chains sequenced from a single sample in a study of OX40 agonist ivuxolimab in advanced cancers. The table came from immunoSEQ multiplex PCR; TCRdb's copy has only in-frame clones and leaves some out. The table shows over 75,000 clones, with about 90% occurring only once. The material sequenced was CD4+ or CD8+ T cells sorted from blood, taken in a trial of the OX40 agonist ivuxolimab. These receptors all stem from an adult with an advanced solid tumor such as melanoma, head and neck, liver or kidney cancer.

CDR3 coding DNA: TGTGCCAGCAGCCCCGGGGCGGGGCCGGATACGCAGTATTTT. Translating it yields CASSPGAGPDTQYF. The V and J genes are TRBV7-2 and TRBJ2-3; tentative D call: TRBD2 (6 bases). The CDR3 length is 14 residues. From germline, CDR1 is SGHTA and CDR2 FQGNSA. Deletions cut 5 bases from V and 6 bases from J, with 15 bases between.

Here the CDR3 reads CASTPPTYEQYF. The CDR3 DNA reads as TGTGCCAGCACCCCGCCGACTTACGAGCAGTACTTC. The chain joins TRBV21-1 to TRBJ2-7; the table gives TRBD2 as D, unverified against the DNA. TRBV21-1 is a recognized pseudogene. The CDR3 extends over 12 amino acids.

V is TRBV10-1 and J is TRBJ2-1; 10 bases map to TRBD1. The CDR3 spans 14 residues. Per the germline V gene, CDR1 is WNHNN and CDR2 is SYGVQD (reference sequence). V dropped 5 bases and J dropped 4; count of bases not matched to a gene: 2. The DNA for the CDR3 is TGCGCCAGCAGTTGGACAGGGGGTTACAATGAGCAGTTCTTC. Translation gives CASSWTGGYNEQFF.

This sequence joins TRBV9 and TRBJ2-2; tentatively, D is TRBD1 (6 bases). Trimming left V 3 bases short and J 4 bases short, with 16 bases between. Per germline, CDR1 SGDLS and CDR2 YYNGEE. This CDR3 region has 16 residues. CDR3 protein: CASSGYRVWGTGELFF. The CDR3 bases are TGTGCCAGCAGCGGATACAGGGTATGGGGCACCGGGGAGCTGTTTTTT.

In its sample, this clone was seen once. V is TRBV9 and J is TRBJ1-1; 7 bases map to TRBD1. After removal of 5 bases from V and 3 bases from J, the junction contained 7 bases not matched to a gene. Germline CDR1 is SGDLS and CDR2 is YYNGEE. CDR3 length: 14 residues. CDR3 sequence reads: CASRAGGMDTEAFF. CDR3 bases: TGTGCCAGCAGAGCAGGGGGAATGGACACTGAAGCTTTCTTT.

V gene TRBV5-5 combines with J gene TRBJ2-5, with D maybe TRBD1 (5 bases). The CDR3 consists of 14 residues. V shed 2 bases and J shed 2 bases, with 10 bases lying between them. CDR1 and CDR2 (germline): SGHKS, YYEKEE (reference sequence). DNA of the CDR3: TGTGCCAGCAGCTTCGATCAGGGACAAGAGACCCAGTACTTC. Protein sequence: CASSFDQGQETQYF.